This entry is about one T cell receptor (beta chain). Assay: immunoSEQ multiplex PCR; the TCRdb copy retains only in-frame clones and omits some. The sample records roughly 100,000 clones, roughly nine tenths being singletons. The data stem from a study of blood T cell repertoires in COVID-19. Across the whole study: Some COVID-19 samples were acute and others convalescent; all came from the United States, Italy and Spain. T cells, B-cell-depleted T cells, or PBMCs supplied cDNA or gDNA.

Input material: peripheral blood. The TCR was taken from a man aged 50 to 60 with acute or convalescent COVID-19.

As DNA, the CDR3 is TGTGCCAGCAGTCAGGCCGTAGGCATTTACAATGAGCAGTTCTTC. Encoded protein: CASSQAVGIYNEQFF. The chain has TRBV27 and TRBJ2-1; D is unresolved. Looked up from germline, CDR1 is MNHEY and CDR2 is SMNVEV (reference sequence). The ends were cut back, 5 bases at V and 4 bases at J, with 15 bases in the middle. The CDR3 contains 15 residues.